Listed below are T cell receptor beta chains from one sample, sequenced in a study of CD8+ T cells in alopecia areata. Profiling relied on immunoSEQ multiplex PCR, and the TCRdb table lists in-frame clones only, not all of them. The data contain approximately 150,000 clones, about 60% of them singletons. The sequencing sample was made of CD4+ T cells sorted from blood. Every receptor here comes from a human donor in good health. The CDR3 runs from the conserved cysteine through the conserved F or W. D genes are given only for firm matches. Expanded clones get a size class; other rows say once, few or many, or leave the size out.

d_gene: NA
abundance: few
v_gene: TRBV2
CDR3aa: CASSDGKGRGYGYTF

d_gene: TRBD1
abundance: NA
v_gene: TRBV6-6
CDR3aa: CASRGQVNTEAFF

d_gene: NA
abundance: NA
v_gene: TRBV29-1
CDR3aa: CSVLPDLNTEAFF

d_gene: NA
abundance: few
v_gene: TRBV30
CDR3aa: CAWSGNMASGNTIYF

d_gene: NA
abundance: NA
v_gene: TRBV19
CDR3aa: CASSIGVYRADTQYF

d_gene: TRBD2
abundance: few
v_gene: TRBV7-9
CDR3aa: CASSLGWVGLSGRRNEQFF

d_gene: NA
abundance: once
v_gene: TRBV5-6
CDR3aa: CASSLQGIGELFF

d_gene: NA
abundance: few
v_gene: TRBV18
CDR3aa: CASSPRESNGELFF

d_gene: TRBD1
abundance: NA
v_gene: TRBV30
CDR3aa: CAWSPGQGNDEQFF

d_gene: NA
abundance: few
v_gene: TRBV5-1
CDR3aa: CASSLTGLPGQPQHF

d_gene: NA
abundance: NA
v_gene: TRBV5-6
CDR3aa: CASTVGALYNEQFF

d_gene: TRBD2
abundance: NA
v_gene: TRBV5-6
CDR3aa: CASGNLGLAGLNEQFF

d_gene: NA
abundance: few
v_gene: TRBV29-1
CDR3aa: CSATLNTEAFF

d_gene: TRBD1
abundance: few
v_gene: TRBV4-1
CDR3aa: CASSRDRGTYEQYF

d_gene: NA
abundance: few
v_gene: TRBV29-1
CDR3aa: CSVYVGTHTQYF

d_gene: TRBD2
abundance: NA
v_gene: TRBV11-1
CDR3aa: CASSPRTSGSSYNEQFF

d_gene: TRBD2
abundance: NA
v_gene: TRBV5-1
CDR3aa: CASSLRLADTGELFF

d_gene: NA
abundance: few
v_gene: TRBV2
CDR3aa: CASSERFSGANVLTF

d_gene: TRBD2
abundance: NA
v_gene: TRBV30
CDR3aa: CAWSRGLAGGPVPGDTQYF

d_gene: TRBD2
abundance: few
v_gene: TRBV11-2
CDR3aa: CASSLAAGANEQFF

d_gene: NA
abundance: few
v_gene: TRBV5-1
CDR3aa: CASSFISEKHEQFF

d_gene: NA
abundance: NA
v_gene: TRBV30
CDR3aa: CAWQLDYEQYF

d_gene: NA
abundance: NA
v_gene: TRBV25-1
CDR3aa: CASSEFGGETQYF

d_gene: NA
abundance: NA
v_gene: TRBV29-1
CDR3aa: CSVIQGKAFF

d_gene: NA
abundance: once
v_gene: TRBV7-2
CDR3aa: CASSLSLATDTQYF

d_gene: TRBD2
abundance: NA
v_gene: TRBV29-1
CDR3aa: CSAKKRESPGELFF

d_gene: TRBD1
abundance: few
v_gene: TRBV7-9
CDR3aa: CASSLGQTYGYTF

d_gene: NA
abundance: few
v_gene: TRBV2
CDR3aa: CASSKEVTRDTQYF

d_gene: TRBD1
abundance: once
v_gene: TRBV15
CDR3aa: CATSRRRGQGMIQETQYF

d_gene: NA
abundance: NA
v_gene: TRBV7-2
CDR3aa: CASSRSGRGETQYF

d_gene: NA
abundance: NA
v_gene: TRBV29-1
CDR3aa: CSGGLGDGTDTQYF

d_gene: NA
abundance: NA
v_gene: TRBV18
CDR3aa: CASSPSYQETQYF

d_gene: NA
abundance: few
v_gene: TRBV11-2
CDR3aa: CASSLYRVKETQYF

d_gene: NA
abundance: NA
v_gene: TRBV6-1
CDR3aa: CASSAGTVNTEAFF

d_gene: NA
abundance: few
v_gene: TRBV7-9
CDR3aa: CASSEGHGNEKLFF

d_gene: TRBD2
abundance: NA
v_gene: TRBV2
CDR3aa: CASKAGGPREQYF

d_gene: NA
abundance: NA
v_gene: TRBV6-5
CDR3aa: CASSSLENTEAFF

d_gene: NA
abundance: NA
v_gene: TRBV15
CDR3aa: CATRPGGIPTEPFF

d_gene: NA
abundance: NA
v_gene: TRBV28
CDR3aa: CASSLWSPGQNYGYTF

d_gene: NA
abundance: NA
v_gene: TRBV2
CDR3aa: CASRMDSETGELFF